This T cell receptor (beta chain) comes out of a study of OX40 agonist ivuxolimab in advanced cancers. The wider study: Hepatocellular carcinoma, melanoma, renal cell or head and neck cancer affected the dose-escalation patients.

TCRdb's table, derived via immunoSEQ multiplex PCR, lists solely in-frame clones and lacks some. Here the sample spans 40,000 to 55,000 clones, approximately 85% being singletons. Regarding the study as a whole: Part of the nonresponder group also had normalized T-cell clonal expansion that was low.

V lost 7 bases to trimming and J lost 2 bases, with 18 bases between them. The CDR3 sequence is 16 residues long. Germline V gene lookup returns CDR1 LNHDA and CDR2 SQIVND (reference sequence). Details on this clone: Its antigen is undetermined.

The clonotype comes from an adult with an advanced solid tumor such as melanoma, head and neck, liver or kidney cancer. The chain couples TRBV19 to TRBJ1-5; possible D gene TRBD1, 6 bases. Sequencing used CD4+ or CD8+ T cells sorted from blood, obtained in a trial of the OX40 agonist ivuxolimab. The CDR3 reads CASTREGGRGNQPQHF. The CDR3 region has the DNA TGTGCCAGTACCCGAGAGGGGGGCAGAGGCAATCAGCCCCAGCATTTT.